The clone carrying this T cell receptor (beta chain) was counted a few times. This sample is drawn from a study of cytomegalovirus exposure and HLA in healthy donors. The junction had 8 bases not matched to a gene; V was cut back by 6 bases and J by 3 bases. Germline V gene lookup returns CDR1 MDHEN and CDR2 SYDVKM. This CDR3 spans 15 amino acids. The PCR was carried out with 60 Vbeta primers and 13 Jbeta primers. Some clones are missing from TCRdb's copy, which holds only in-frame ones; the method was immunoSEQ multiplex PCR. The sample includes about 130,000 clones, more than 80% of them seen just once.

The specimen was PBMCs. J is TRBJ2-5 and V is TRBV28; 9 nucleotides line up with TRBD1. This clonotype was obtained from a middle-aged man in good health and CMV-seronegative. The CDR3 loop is CASSGTGPIEETQYF. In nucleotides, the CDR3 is TGTGCCAGCAGCGGGACAGGGCCTATCGAAGAGACCCAGTACTTC.